The present T cell receptor beta chain was sequenced within a study of blood T cell repertoires in COVID-19. The table came from immunoSEQ multiplex PCR; TCRdb's copy has only in-frame clones and leaves some out. The table shows around 100,000 clones, with roughly 81% occurring only once. The sequence was obtained from a man aged 40-49 years with acute or convalescent COVID-19. The sample comprised peripheral blood.

The CDR3, as DNA: TGTGCCAGCAGTTACCGACGCGGGACAGGTGCCGGGGAGCTGTTTTTT. Translated: CASSYRRGTGAGELFF. The chain has TRBV6-2 or TRBV6-3 and TRBJ2-2; 8 positions match TRBD1. J was trimmed by 6 bases and V by 2 bases; bases with no gene match: 8. The CDR3 is 16 residues long. Per the germline V gene, CDR1 is MNHEY and CDR2 is SVGEGT.